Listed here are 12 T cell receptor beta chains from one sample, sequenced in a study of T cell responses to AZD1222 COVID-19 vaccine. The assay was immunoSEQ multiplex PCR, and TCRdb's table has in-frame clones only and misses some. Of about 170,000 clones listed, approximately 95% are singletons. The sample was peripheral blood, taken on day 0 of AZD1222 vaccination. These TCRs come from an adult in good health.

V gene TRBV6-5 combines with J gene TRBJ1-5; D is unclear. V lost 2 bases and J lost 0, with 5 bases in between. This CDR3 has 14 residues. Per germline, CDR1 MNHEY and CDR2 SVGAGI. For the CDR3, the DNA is TGTGCCAGCAGTTACCGGGATAGCAATCAGCCCCAGCATTTT. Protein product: CASSYRDSNQPQHF.

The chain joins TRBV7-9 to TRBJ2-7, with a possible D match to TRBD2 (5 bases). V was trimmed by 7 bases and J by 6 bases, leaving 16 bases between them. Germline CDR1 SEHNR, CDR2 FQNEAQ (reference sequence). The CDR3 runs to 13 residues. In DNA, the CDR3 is TGTGCCAGCAACCCCGAAGGGAGCTTCGAGCAGTACTTC. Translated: CASNPEGSFEQYF.

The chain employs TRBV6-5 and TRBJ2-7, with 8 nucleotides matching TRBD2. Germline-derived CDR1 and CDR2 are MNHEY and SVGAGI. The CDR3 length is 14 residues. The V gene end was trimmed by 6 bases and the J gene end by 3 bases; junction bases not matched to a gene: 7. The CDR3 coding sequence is TGTGCCAGCAGCCTGCTAGCGGGCCTCTACGAGCAGTACTTC. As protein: CASSLLAGLYEQYF.

CDR3 residues: CASSQGPGGGYEQYF. CDR3 nucleotides: TGTGCCAGCAGCCAGGGTCCAGGAGGGGGTTACGAGCAGTACTTC. The chain is built from TRBV3-1 (or the pseudogene TRBV3-2) and TRBJ2-7; D assignment may be TRBD1 or TRBD2 (6 bases each). Germline V gives CDR1 LGHDT, CDR2 YNNKEL (reference sequence). CDR3 length: 15 residues. Trimming cost V 3 bases and J 4 bases, with 16 bases left between them.

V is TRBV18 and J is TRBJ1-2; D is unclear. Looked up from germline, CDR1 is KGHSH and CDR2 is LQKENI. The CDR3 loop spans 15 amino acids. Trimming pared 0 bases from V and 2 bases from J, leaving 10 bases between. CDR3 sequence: CASSPPDPWNYGYTF. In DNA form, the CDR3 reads TGTGCCAGCTCACCACCCGACCCCTGGAACTATGGCTACACCTTC. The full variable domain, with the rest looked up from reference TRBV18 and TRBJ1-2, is NAGVMQNPRHLVRRRGQEARLRCSPMKGHSHVYWYRQLPEEGLKFMVYLQKENIIDESGMPKERFSAEFPKEGPSILRIQQVVRGDSAAYFCASSPPDPWNYGYTFGSGTRLTVV.

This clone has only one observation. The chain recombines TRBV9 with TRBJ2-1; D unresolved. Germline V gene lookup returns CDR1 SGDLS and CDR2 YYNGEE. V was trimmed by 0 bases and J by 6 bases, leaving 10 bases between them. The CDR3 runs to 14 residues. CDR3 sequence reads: CASSVGSAANEQFF. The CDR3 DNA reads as TGTGCCAGCAGCGTAGGTTCCGCCGCCAATGAGCAGTTCTTC.

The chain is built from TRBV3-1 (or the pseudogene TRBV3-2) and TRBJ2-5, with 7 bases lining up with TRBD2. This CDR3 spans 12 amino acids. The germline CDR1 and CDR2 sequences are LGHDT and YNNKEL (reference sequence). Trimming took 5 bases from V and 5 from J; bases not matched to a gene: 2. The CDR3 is CASSWGGETQYF. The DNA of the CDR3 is TGTGCCAGCAGCTGGGGAGGGGAGACCCAGTACTTC.

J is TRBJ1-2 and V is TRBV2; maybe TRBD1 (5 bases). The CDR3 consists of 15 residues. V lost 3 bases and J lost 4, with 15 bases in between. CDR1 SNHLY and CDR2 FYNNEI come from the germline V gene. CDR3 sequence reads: CASSDGAGKGYGYTF. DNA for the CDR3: TGTGCCAGCAGTGATGGGGCAGGGAAGGGCTATGGCTACACCTTC.

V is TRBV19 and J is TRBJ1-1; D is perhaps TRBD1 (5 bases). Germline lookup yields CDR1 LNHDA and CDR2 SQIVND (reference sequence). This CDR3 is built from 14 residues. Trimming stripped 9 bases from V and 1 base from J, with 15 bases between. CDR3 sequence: CASFFGGGNTEAFF. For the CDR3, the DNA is TGTGCCAGCTTTTTCGGGGGAGGGAACACTGAAGCTTTCTTT.

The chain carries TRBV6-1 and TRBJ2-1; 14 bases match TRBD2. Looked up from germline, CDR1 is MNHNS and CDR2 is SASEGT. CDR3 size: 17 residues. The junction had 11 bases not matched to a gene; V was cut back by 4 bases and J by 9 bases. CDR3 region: CASSALGGLAGVVEQFF. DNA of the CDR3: TGTGCCAGCAGTGCGCTAGGGGGACTAGCGGGAGTGGTTGAGCAGTTCTTC.

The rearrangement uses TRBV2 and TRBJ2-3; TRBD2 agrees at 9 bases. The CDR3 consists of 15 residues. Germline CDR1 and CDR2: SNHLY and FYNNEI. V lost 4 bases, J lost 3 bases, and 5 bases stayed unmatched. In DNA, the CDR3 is TGTGCCAGCAGTGCCGCGGGGGGGTGGACAGATACGCAGTATTTT. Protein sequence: CASSAAGGWTDTQYF.

DNA for the CDR3: TGTGCCAGCAGTTTTGACCCGTCGGGGGCCGATCAGCCCCAGCATTTT. Protein product: CASSFDPSGADQPQHF. This rearrangement joins TRBV6-5 to TRBJ1-5; perhaps TRBD1 as D (6 bases). V was pared by 4 bases and J by 5 bases, with 18 bases between. This CDR3 region has 16 residues. The germline V gene encodes CDR1 MNHEY and CDR2 SVGAGI.